One T cell receptor (beta chain) is described in this entry. The data stem from a study of blood T cell repertoires in COVID-19. For the study at large: Collection of acute and convalescent COVID-19 samples took place in the United States, Italy and Spain.

Methods used by the authors: Counts of nucleated cells, estimated from reference gene primer amplification, were obtained. Profiled with immunoSEQ multiplex PCR; TCRdb holds only in-frame clones, not every one. D and trimming were read from the DNA, whereas the V and J calls and clone size are those reported in that table. The table has roughly 300,000 clones, approximately 90% seen once. With 4 bases removed from V and 3 bases from J, the gap between germline ends came to 16 bases. The germline CDR1 and CDR2 sequences are SGHRS and YFSETQ. The CDR3 length is 15 residues. The receptor's source is a man aged 25 to 40 who had recovered from COVID-19. V is TRBV5-1 and J is TRBJ1-2; a weak D match, TRBD1 (5 bases). What was sequenced was PBMCs or T cells enriched from blood (not recorded which). CDR3 sequence (DNA): TGCGCCAGCAGCCCGGACACCTTAGGGGACTATGGCTACACCTTC. It codes for CASSPDTLGDYGYTF.